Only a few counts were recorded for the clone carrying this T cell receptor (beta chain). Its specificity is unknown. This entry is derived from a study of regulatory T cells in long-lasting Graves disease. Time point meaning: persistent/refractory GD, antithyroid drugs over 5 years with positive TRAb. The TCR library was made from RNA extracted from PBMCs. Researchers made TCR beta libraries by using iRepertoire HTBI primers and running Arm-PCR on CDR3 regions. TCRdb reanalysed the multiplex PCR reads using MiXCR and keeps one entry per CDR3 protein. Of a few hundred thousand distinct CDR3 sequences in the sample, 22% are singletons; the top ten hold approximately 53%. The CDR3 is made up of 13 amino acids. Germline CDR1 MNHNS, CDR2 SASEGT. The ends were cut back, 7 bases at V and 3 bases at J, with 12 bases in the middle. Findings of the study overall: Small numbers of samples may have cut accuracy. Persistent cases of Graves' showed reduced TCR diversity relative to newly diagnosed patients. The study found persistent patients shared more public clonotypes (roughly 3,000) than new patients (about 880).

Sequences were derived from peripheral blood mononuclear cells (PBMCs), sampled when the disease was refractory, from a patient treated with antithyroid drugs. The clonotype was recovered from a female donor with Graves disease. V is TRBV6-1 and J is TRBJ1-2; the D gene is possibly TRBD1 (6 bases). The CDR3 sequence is CASTDSADYGYTF. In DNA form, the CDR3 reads TGTGCCAGCACGGACAGCGCTGACTATGGCTACACCTTC.